The sequence of this T cell receptor (beta chain) was determined in a study of CD4 T cells in relation to SARS-CoV-2 and coronaviruses. Study-wide background: PBMCs were cultured with antigen for less than twelve days before TCR beta sequencing.

Clones were read by immunoSEQ multiplex PCR, and TCRdb kept only the in-frame ones, dropping some. The sample holds roughly 41,000 clones, approximately 86% seen once. Of note for this clone: Antigen: not known.

The source material was naive CD4+ T cells from PBMCs, cultured in vitro. Specified subset: naive CD4+ T cells isolated by negative enrichment. The sequence was obtained from an adult with COVID-19.

The CDR3 nucleotides are TGTGCCAGCAGTGATTTTAGCGGGAAAGGGATTGACGAGCAGTACTTC. Protein product: CASSDFSGKGIDEQYF. The genes are TRBV6-4 and TRBJ2-7; TRBD2 matches at 8 bases. The ends lost 3 bases at V and 5 bases at J; junction bases unmatched: 12. CDR1 MRHNA and CDR2 SNTAGT come from the germline V gene. CDR3 length: 16 amino acids.